The 6 T cell receptor beta chains presented below share a single source sample, sequenced in a study of blood T cell repertoires in COVID-19. The table came from immunoSEQ multiplex PCR; TCRdb's copy has only in-frame clones and leaves some out. The sample lists a few hundred thousand clones; about 87% were seen once. The sample was PBMCs or T cells enriched from blood (not recorded which). The origin of the receptors is a man between 35 and 55 years old in a cohort exposed to, infected with or recovered from COVID-19 (not recorded which).

The gene calls are TRBV7-9 and TRBJ2-1; D is unresolved. Trimming left V 3 bases short and J 5 bases short, with 11 bases between. In germline, CDR1 is SEHNR, CDR2 FQNEAQ (reference sequence). This CDR3 is built from 14 residues. Here the CDR3 DNA reads TGTGCCAGCAGCTTTTTTCAACGGGACAATGAGCAGTTCTTC. Translating it yields CASSFFQRDNEQFF.

In DNA form, the CDR3 reads TGTGCCAGCAGCCAGTTGATACTAGCGGGGGTCCGTGAGACCCAGTACTTC. Translated: CASSQLILAGVRETQYF. This chain uses TRBV11-2 with TRBJ2-5; TRBD2 matches at 11 bases. The ends lost 5 bases at V and 5 bases at J; junction bases unmatched: 13. The CDR3 has 17 amino acids. Germline loops: CDR1 SGHAT, CDR2 FQNNGV.

The chain is built from TRBV30 and TRBJ1-2; 8 bases match TRBD1. Trimming at V came to 0 bases and at J to 4 bases, leaving 4 bases not matched to a gene. Germline CDR1 is GTSNPN and CDR2 is SVGIG (reference sequence). The CDR3 totals 14 residues. CDR3 sequence: CAWSVKQGGYGYTF. Written as DNA, the CDR3 is TGTGCCTGGAGTGTTAAACAGGGGGGCTATGGCTACACCTTC.

This clone was seen once. The V call is TRBV28, the J call TRBJ1-1, with no clear D. Germline CDR1 reads MDHEN; CDR2 reads SYDVKM. Trimming pared 4 bases from V and 7 bases from J, leaving 4 bases between. This CDR3 has 10 amino acids. The CDR3 DNA follows: TGTGCCAGCAGTTCCTTTGAAGCTTTCTTT. Its translation is CASSSFEAFF.

The chain recombines TRBV10-1 with TRBJ2-1; TRBD2 agrees at 10 bases. The germline V gene encodes CDR1 WNHNN and CDR2 SYGVQD (reference sequence). With V trimmed by 5 bases and J by 10 bases, 14 bases remained unmatched. The CDR3 is 16 amino acids. CDR3 bases: TGCGCCAGCAGTTTCTCCAGAGCGGGAGGGTGGGGGGAGCAGTTCTTC. This gives the protein CASSFSRAGGWGEQFF.

The J gene is TRBJ1-3, the V gene TRBV30, with a possible D match to TRBD1 (5 bases). CDR3 length: 15 amino acids. V was cut by 2 bases and J by 0 bases, with 11 bases left in between. The germline V gene encodes CDR1 GTSNPN and CDR2 SVGIG (reference sequence). The CDR3 nucleotides are TGTGCCTGGAGTAATGGAGACAGCTCTGGAAACACCATATATTTT. It codes for CAWSNGDSSGNTIYF.